This T cell receptor beta chain was documented in a study of cytotoxic CD8 clonotypes in ibrutinib-treated CLL. Study context: The patients, under twelve relapsed/refractory and around 15 treatment-naive, included 17 who were IGHV unmutated.

Comment on this clone: Its antigen is still unknown.

Broader study findings: Under treatment, the uncommon public clonotypes either contracted or remained stable.

With sequencing, the targeted depth ranged from 1 in 200,000 to 1 in 1 million T cells. Sequencing was performed with immunoSEQ multiplex PCR; in TCRdb, only in-frame clones are kept and a portion is missing. Of 140,000 to 150,000 clones in the sample, about 70% were seen once. Unmatched junction bases numbered 7, after V lost 0 bases and J lost 3 bases. The CDR3 is 16 residues long. Germline CDR1 is SGHAT and CDR2 is FQNNGV. The receptor was isolated from a human donor with chronic lymphocytic leukemia. The sample consisted of PBMCs, taken after 24 months of ibrutinib treatment. The chain is built from TRBV11-2 and TRBJ2-7, with TRBD2 identical over 8 bases. The CDR3 sequence is CASSLEAGGSGYEQYF. The CDR3 bases are TGTGCCAGCAGCTTAGAGGCGGGGGGCTCAGGCTACGAGCAGTACTTC. Together with reference TRBV11-2 and TRBJ2-7, the CDR3 gives the full variable domain: EAGVAQSPRYKIIEKRQSVAFWCNPISGHATLYWYQQILGQGPKLLIQFQNNGVVDDSQLPKDRFSAERLKGVDSTLKIQPAKLEDSAVYLCASSLEAGGSGYEQYFGPGTRLTVT.